The rows below give T cell receptor beta chains drawn from one sample of a study of graft-versus-host responses after intestinal transplantation. Their cognate antigens are unknown. Here immunoSEQ multiplex PCR was the method, and the copy in TCRdb shows in-frame clones only, minus some. The sample has 100,000 or so clones; about nine tenths are singletons. The specimen comprised unstimulated CD4+ T cells sorted from spleen or lymph node cells, sampled before transplant. All receptors come from a human donor who was the organ donor for an intestinal transplant. Each CDR3 is given with its conserved first and last residue. Each record gives: D gene, V gene, clone size, J gene, CDR3 DNA, CDR3 protein. D genes are given only for firm matches. Only part of the rows carry a size: once, few, many, or a class if the clone is expanded.

D: TRBD2; V: TRBV4-1; size: -; J: TRBJ2-3; DNA: TGCGCCAGCAGCCCCAGACTAGCGGGGGGAGATACGCAGTATTTT; CDR3: CASSPRLAGGDTQYF
D: -; V: TRBV25-1; size: -; J: TRBJ1-2; DNA: TGTGCCAGCTCCGTCAAAGGGGGTTCTGGCTACACCTTC; CDR3: CASSVKGGSGYTF
D: -; V: TRBV7-9; size: -; J: TRBJ2-5; DNA: TGTGCCAGCACGCGGGCGGCGGAGACCCAGTACTTC; CDR3: CASTRAAETQYF
D: -; V: TRBV7-3; size: -; J: TRBJ2-1; DNA: TGTGCCAGCAGCTTAAATCGGTTCAGGGAGCAGTTCTTC; CDR3: CASSLNRFREQFF
D: -; V: TRBV6-5; size: -; J: TRBJ1-5; DNA: TGTGCCAGCAGTCACCGTGCCGGGCCCCAGCATTTT; CDR3: CASSHRAGPQHF
D: -; V: TRBV7-2; size: once; J: TRBJ2-3; DNA: TGTGCCAGCAGCAAATCCAGGGGATCCACAGATACGCAGTATTTT; CDR3: CASSKSRGSTDTQYF
D: -; V: TRBV19; size: few; J: TRBJ1-3; DNA: TGTGCCACTGCAGGGGCGTCTGGAAACACCATATATTTT; CDR3: CATAGASGNTIYF
D: TRBD1; V: TRBV5-6; size: -; J: TRBJ2-7; DNA: TGTGCCAGCAGCTTGCGTGGACAGGGGGCGTTACGCGAGCAGTACTTC; CDR3: CASSLRGQGALREQYF
D: -; V: TRBV29-1; size: -; J: TRBJ2-1; DNA: TGCAGCGGACCCGGGCCTAGCTCCAATGAGCAGTTCTTC; CDR3: CSGPGPSSNEQFF
D: TRBD1; V: TRBV18; size: -; J: TRBJ2-7; DNA: TGTGCCAGCTCGTCCGGGACAGGGTCCTCCTACGAGCAGTACTTC; CDR3: CASSSGTGSSYEQYF
D: TRBD2; V: TRBV5-1; size: -; J: TRBJ2-2; DNA: TGCGCCAGCGAGAGCGGGGGAGGCACCGGGGAGCTGTTTTTT; CDR3: CASESGGGTGELFF
D: TRBD2; V: TRBV5-4; size: -; J: TRBJ2-1; DNA: TGTGCCAGCAGCCCATCTAGCGGGGGATACAATGAGCAGTTCTTC; CDR3: CASSPSSGGYNEQFF
D: TRBD2; V: TRBV28; size: -; J: TRBJ2-3; DNA: TGTGCCAGCAGTTATTCTAGCGGTGGCACAGATACGCAGTATTTT; CDR3: CASSYSSGGTDTQYF
D: TRBD1; V: TRBV4-3; size: -; J: TRBJ2-7; DNA: TGCGCCAGCAGCCGCGGACAGGGGGCCCCCTACGAGCAGTACTTC; CDR3: CASSRGQGAPYEQYF
D: -; V: TRBV5-6; size: -; J: TRBJ2-7; DNA: TGTGCCAGCAGCCGGCAGGTAGCAGGAGGCTTTTATTACGAGCAGTACTTC; CDR3: CASSRQVAGGFYYEQYF
D: -; V: TRBV29-1; size: -; J: TRBJ2-3; DNA: TGCAGCGTTGAACATCGAGCCTTAGACACGAATACGCAGTATTTT; CDR3: CSVEHRALDTNTQYF
D: TRBD1; V: TRBV5-4; size: -; J: TRBJ2-3; DNA: TGTGCCAGCAGCTTGGGGGACAGGAGCACAGATACGCAGTATTTT; CDR3: CASSLGDRSTDTQYF
D: -; V: TRBV7-2; size: -; J: TRBJ1-1; DNA: TGTGCCAGCAGCCGACAGGCTTTGAACACTGAAGCTTTCTTT; CDR3: CASSRQALNTEAFF
D: TRBD1; V: TRBV25-1; size: -; J: TRBJ2-7; DNA: TGTGCCAGCAGTGATAACAGGGGGCTCTACGAGCAGTACTTC; CDR3: CASSDNRGLYEQYF
D: TRBD2; V: TRBV10-3; size: -; J: TRBJ2-7; DNA: TGTGCCGCCTCTAGCGGACCCTACGAGCAGTACTTC; CDR3: CAASSGPYEQYF
D: -; V: TRBV7-2; size: -; J: TRBJ1-5; DNA: TGTGCCAGCAGCCCGTTTCTCGGGATTGGCAATCAGCCCCAGCATTTT; CDR3: CASSPFLGIGNQPQHF
D: TRBD1; V: TRBV9; size: -; J: TRBJ1-1; DNA: TGTGCCAGCAGCGACCGACAGGGGATATCCAACACTGAAGCTTTCTTT; CDR3: CASSDRQGISNTEAFF
D: -; V: TRBV7-2; size: -; J: TRBJ2-3; DNA: TGTGCCGGCAGCTTCCAACCCCACACAGGGAATACGCAGTATTTT; CDR3: CAGSFQPHTGNTQYF
D: TRBD1; V: TRBV27; size: -; J: TRBJ2-2; DNA: TGTGCCAGCAGTTTGGGACAGGTTAACACCGGGGAGCTGTTTTTT; CDR3: CASSLGQVNTGELFF
D: -; V: TRBV11-1; size: -; J: TRBJ2-6; DNA: TGTGCCAGCCGGGAAGCTGGGGCCAACGTCCTGACTTTC; CDR3: CASREAGANVLTF
D: -; V: TRBV16; size: -; J: TRBJ2-5; DNA: TGTGCCAGCAGCCCCACGGGGAGAGAGACCCAGTACTTC; CDR3: CASSPTGRETQYF
D: TRBD2; V: TRBV30; size: -; J: TRBJ2-7; DNA: TGTGCCTGGAGTGGGACTAGCGGAAACGCCTACGAGCAGTACTTC; CDR3: CAWSGTSGNAYEQYF
D: -; V: TRBV5-1; size: -; J: TRBJ2-7; DNA: TGCGCCAGCAGCTTGGCCGCGATGTACGAGCAGTACTTC; CDR3: CASSLAAMYEQYF
D: -; V: TRBV19; size: -; J: TRBJ1-1; DNA: TGTGCCAGTAGAAGAGCAGGGGTCCCTGAAGCTTTCTTT; CDR3: CASRRAGVPEAFF
D: -; V: TRBV11-2; size: -; J: TRBJ2-1; DNA: TGTGCCAGCAGCTTAGTCGGCAATGAGCAGTTCTTC; CDR3: CASSLVGNEQFF
D: -; V: TRBV6-5; size: -; J: TRBJ1-2; DNA: TGTGCCAGCAGTTACTCGATCGCGGGGAACGGCTACACCTTC; CDR3: CASSYSIAGNGYTF
D: -; V: TRBV7-3; size: -; J: TRBJ2-2; DNA: TGTGCCAGCAGCTACCGAATCGGACAGAAGAACACCGGGGAGCTGTTTTTT; CDR3: CASSYRIGQKNTGELFF
D: -; V: TRBV6-5; size: -; J: TRBJ2-1; DNA: TGTGCCAGCAGCCACGGGGTATCTACCTACAATGAGCAGTTCTTC; CDR3: CASSHGVSTYNEQFF
D: TRBD2; V: TRBV6-1; size: -; J: TRBJ2-5; DNA: TGTGCCAGCAGGACCCCCGCGGGGGACGAGACCCAGTACTTC; CDR3: CASRTPAGDETQYF
D: -; V: TRBV4-1; size: -; J: TRBJ2-4; DNA: TGCGCCAGCAGCCTCACAACAGGGGCCAAAAACATTCAGTACTTC; CDR3: CASSLTTGAKNIQYF
D: -; V: TRBV25-1; size: -; J: TRBJ1-5; DNA: TGTGGCCACAGGGTTGGCTACAAGAACTATAGCAATCAGCCCCAGCATTTT; CDR3: CGHRVGYKNYSNQPQHF
D: -; V: TRBV29-1; size: once; J: TRBJ1-2; DNA: TGCAGCGTCACGGGAACTAACTATGGCTACACCTTC; CDR3: CSVTGTNYGYTF
D: TRBD1; V: TRBV9; size: once; J: TRBJ1-5; DNA: TGTGCCAGCAGCAGGGGGCCGACAGGGATCGGGCAGCCCCAGCATTTT; CDR3: CASSRGPTGIGQPQHF
D: -; V: TRBV5-8; size: -; J: TRBJ2-5; DNA: TGTGCCAGCAGCCCTTCGGCGGGGCTAGGAGAGACCCAGTACTTC; CDR3: CASSPSAGLGETQYF
D: TRBD2; V: TRBV4-3; size: -; J: TRBJ2-7; DNA: TGCGCCAGCAGCCAAGATCTGGGGCGGGGGTGGTACGAGCAGTACTTC; CDR3: CASSQDLGRGWYEQYF
D: -; V: TRBV7-9; size: -; J: TRBJ1-2; DNA: TGTGCCAGCAGCCGACAGCTTAACTATGGCTACACCTTC; CDR3: CASSRQLNYGYTF
D: TRBD1; V: TRBV5-1; size: once; J: TRBJ2-5; DNA: TGCGCCAGCAGGGGAATGGACAGGTGGGGTCGATGGACCCAGTACTTC; CDR3: CASRGMDRWGRWTQYF
D: TRBD1; V: TRBV4-1; size: -; J: TRBJ1-6; DNA: TGCGCCAGCAGCCAAGAAAGGGACAGCGCGAATAATTCACCCCTCCACTTT; CDR3: CASSQERDSANNSPLHF
D: TRBD1; V: TRBV19; size: few; J: TRBJ1-2; DNA: TGTGCCAGTAGTCCACGACAGGGTGGCTATGGCTACACCTTC; CDR3: CASSPRQGGYGYTF
D: TRBD1; V: TRBV4-2; size: -; J: TRBJ1-2; DNA: TGTGCCAGCGGACAGGGTTATGGCTACACCTTC; CDR3: CASGQGYGYTF